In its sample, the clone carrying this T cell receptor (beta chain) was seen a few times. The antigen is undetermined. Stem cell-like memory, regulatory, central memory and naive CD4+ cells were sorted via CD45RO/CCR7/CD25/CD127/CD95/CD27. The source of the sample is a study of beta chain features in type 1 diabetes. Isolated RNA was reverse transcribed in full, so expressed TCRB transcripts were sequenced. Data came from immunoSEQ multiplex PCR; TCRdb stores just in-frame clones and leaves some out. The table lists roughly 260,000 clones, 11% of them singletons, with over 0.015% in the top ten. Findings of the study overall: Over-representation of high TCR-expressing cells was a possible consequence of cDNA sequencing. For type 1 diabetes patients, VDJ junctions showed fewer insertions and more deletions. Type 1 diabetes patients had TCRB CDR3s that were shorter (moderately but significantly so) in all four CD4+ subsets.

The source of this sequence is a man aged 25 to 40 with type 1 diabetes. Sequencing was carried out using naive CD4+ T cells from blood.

The CDR3 here is CASSRRDRGHEQYF. Here the CDR3 DNA reads TGTGCCAGCTCACGCCGGGACAGGGGCCACGAGCAGTACTTC. J is TRBJ2-7 and V is TRBV18, with 10 bases identical to TRBD1. Germline CDR1 is KGHSH and CDR2 is LQKENI. Trimming cost V 4 bases and J 5 bases; bases outside gene matches: 5. The CDR3 is made up of 14 amino acids.